One sample yielded the 17 T cell receptor beta chains listed below, sequenced in a study of blood T cell repertoires in COVID-19. Clones were sequenced by immunoSEQ multiplex PCR, and TCRdb holds only the in-frame ones, with some missing. The sample holds some 170,000 clones, around 85% seen once. Material for sequencing was peripheral blood. The source of these receptors is a woman aged 55-70 years with acute or convalescent COVID-19.

The chain has TRBV2 and TRBJ1-2; 7 bases align to TRBD1. CDR3 length: 14 residues. V lost 4 bases, J lost 4 bases, and 6 bases stayed unmatched. Germline assignment: CDR1 SNHLY and CDR2 FYNNEI. Here the CDR3 reads CASSGTGTLYGYTF. The CDR3 DNA follows: TGTGCCAGCAGTGGGACAGGTACTCTCTATGGCTACACCTTC.

This rearrangement joins TRBV9 to TRBJ1-4, with D maybe TRBD1 (6 bases). The germline V gene encodes CDR1 SGDLS and CDR2 YYNGEE. Trimming took off 4 bases at V and 3 bases at J, with 13 bases between the two ends. This CDR3 has 15 residues. The CDR3 sequence: CASSTQGLANEKLFF. CDR3 bases: TGTGCCAGCAGCACCCAGGGGCTGGCTAATGAAAAACTGTTTTTT.

CDR3: CASSSRTGSGNTIYF. CDR3 sequence (DNA): TGTGCCAGCAGCTCCAGGACAGGGAGCGGAAACACCATATATTTT. The V and J genes are TRBV7-8 and TRBJ1-3; 8 bases map to TRBD1. This CDR3 is 15 amino acids long. With V trimmed by 4 bases and J by 4 bases, 6 bases remained unmatched. Germline V lookup: CDR1 SGHVS, CDR2 FQNEAQ.

This chain joins TRBV6-2 or TRBV6-3 and TRBJ1-1; D gene uncertain. V was trimmed by 0 bases and J by 5 bases, leaving 7 bases between them. The CDR3 has 13 amino acids. Germline V CDR1 and CDR2: MNHEY, SVGEGT. CDR3 nucleotide sequence: TGTGCCAGCAGTTACTCGAGGGTTACTGAAGCTTTCTTT. Translating gives CASSYSRVTEAFF.

This sequence joins TRBV28 and TRBJ1-1; unclear D gene. The CDR3 totals 12 residues. With 8 bases removed from V and 4 bases from J, the gap between germline ends came to 11 bases. CDR1 is MDHEN, CDR2 SYDVKM, per germline. The CDR3 region has the DNA TGTGCCAGCGTAACCCCGGGCACTGAAGCTTTCTTT. It encodes CASVTPGTEAFF. The full variable domain, its missing parts supplied by reference TRBV28 and TRBJ1-1, is DVKVTQSSRYLVKRTGEKVFLECVQDMDHENMFWYRQDPGLGLRLIYFSYDVKMKEKGDIPEGYSVSREKKERFSLILESASTNQTSMYLCASVTPGTEAFFGQGTRLTVV.

J is TRBJ1-3 and V is TRBV9; 8 nucleotides line up with TRBD1. The J segment lost 0 bases and the V segment lost 6 bases, leaving 8 bases of the junction unmatched. There are 16 residues in the CDR3. Germline V lookup: CDR1 SGDLS, CDR2 YYNGEE. CDR3 loop: CASTPSDRDSGNTIYF. The CDR3 bases are TGTGCCAGCACCCCTTCGGACAGGGACTCTGGAAACACCATATATTTT.

The chain uses TRBV30 and TRBJ1-1, with a tentative D call TRBD1 (5 bases). The CDR3 length is 13 residues. Trimming cost V 3 bases and J 1 base, with 9 bases left between them. Germline loops: CDR1 GTSNPN, CDR2 SVGIG (reference sequence). The CDR3 nucleotides read TGTGCCTGGAGGTTCGGGGGGAACACTGAAGCTTTCTTT. Its protein is CAWRFGGNTEAFF.

This clone showed up just a few times. The V gene is TRBV11-2, the J gene TRBJ2-1, with unresolved D. The V gene's germline CDR1 is SGHAT and CDR2 FQNNGV. The CDR3 spans 18 residues. The V end lost 0 bases, the J end lost 1 base, and 16 bases lay between the germline ends. CDR3 protein: CASSLDFYRSLSYNEQFF. Here the CDR3 DNA reads TGTGCCAGCAGCTTAGACTTCTATCGGTCGCTATCCTACAATGAGCAGTTCTTC. The whole variable domain, remainder taken from reference TRBV11-2 and TRBJ2-1, is EAGVAQSPRYKIIEKRQSVAFWCNPISGHATLYWYQQILGQGPKLLIQFQNNGVVDDSQLPKDRFSAERLKGVDSTLKIQPAKLEDSAVYLCASSLDFYRSLSYNEQFFGPGTRLTVL.

The V gene is TRBV7-6, the J gene TRBJ2-1, with TRBD2 matching 7 bases. The CDR3 has 16 residues. The V gene's germline CDR1 is SGHVS and CDR2 FNYEAQ. V was clipped by 2 bases and J by 4 bases; unmatched bases: 8. CDR3 sequence reads: CASSLTASGGYNEQFF. DNA of the CDR3: TGTGCCAGCAGCTTAACAGCTAGCGGAGGTTACAATGAGCAGTTCTTC.

The rearrangement links TRBV6-1 to TRBJ1-5, with D unclear. CDR3 length: 14 residues. The ends were cut back, 1 base at V and 5 bases at J, with 9 bases in the middle. Germline CDR1 and CDR2: MNHNS and SASEGT. CDR3 region: CASSEVTAYQPQHF. The CDR3 nucleotides read TGTGCCAGCAGTGAAGTCACAGCTTATCAGCCCCAGCATTTT.

The genes are TRBV11-3 and TRBJ1-1; 8 bases agree with TRBD1. Trimming cost V 7 bases and J 1 base; bases outside gene matches: 5. This CDR3 has 14 residues. CDR1 is SGHNT, CDR2 YENEEA, per germline. DNA of the CDR3: TGTGCCAGCAACCTGGGACAGGCGAACACTGAAGCTTTCTTT. Protein sequence: CASNLGQANTEAFF.

The chain links TRBV30 to TRBJ1-6; 7 positions match TRBD1. Germline V gives CDR1 GTSNPN, CDR2 SVGIG (reference sequence). V shed 2 bases, J shed 5 bases, and the junction held 9 bases outside the gene matches. This CDR3 spans 16 amino acids. CDR3 residues: CAWSSGGGAHNSPLHF. CDR3 bases: TGTGCCTGGAGTTCAGGAGGGGGCGCCCATAATTCACCCCTCCACTTT.

The J gene is TRBJ1-5, the V gene TRBV9, with D maybe TRBD1 (5 bases). The CDR3 contains 16 residues. The germline CDR1 and CDR2 sequences are SGDLS and YYNGEE. The germline V and J ends were trimmed by 0 bases and 0 bases, with 10 bases remaining between them. The CDR3 nucleotides read TGTGCCAGCAGCGTAGATTCGGGGGGTAGCAATCAGCCCCAGCATTTT. This translates into CASSVDSGGSNQPQHF.

This clone was observed a few times. CDR3 coding DNA: TGTGCCAGCTCACCATATATCAGCCCTAGGGACAGGGCGGCCGAGACCCAGTACTTC. Its protein product is CASSPYISPRDRAAETQYF. The J gene is TRBJ2-5, the V gene TRBV18; 9 positions agree with TRBD1. The V segment lost 2 bases and the J segment 5 bases; nucleotides outside the gene matches: 18. The V gene's germline CDR1 is KGHSH and CDR2 LQKENI. The CDR3 totals 19 residues.

As DNA, the CDR3 is TGTGCCAGCAGCGTAGCAGGGGCGGGAGAGACCCAGTACTTC. This codes for CASSVAGAGETQYF. The chain links TRBV9 to TRBJ2-5; weak D call: TRBD1 (6 bases). V was clipped by 0 bases and J by 4 bases, with 10 bases between them. Germline V gene sequence: CDR1 SGDLS, CDR2 YYNGEE. The CDR3 has 14 amino acids.

A single count supports this clone. The chain employs TRBV30 and TRBJ1-6; a weak D match, TRBD1 (6 bases). Germline CDR1 reads GTSNPN; CDR2 reads SVGIG (reference sequence). The CDR3 extends over 19 amino acids. Trimming stripped 0 bases from V and 2 bases from J, with 20 bases between. This chain's CDR3 is CAWSVQVVVQGTYNSPLHF. The CDR3 bases are TGTGCCTGGAGTGTACAGGTGGTTGTTCAGGGGACCTATAATTCACCCCTCCACTTT.

This clone was observed a handful of times. The V call is TRBV5-6, the J call TRBJ1-3; no definite D call. From germline, CDR1 is SGHDT and CDR2 YYEEEE. Trimming shortened V by 4 bases and J by 4 bases, and 15 bases separated the two germline ends. The CDR3 totals 15 residues. The CDR3 nucleotides read TGTGCCAGCAGCCCGGGAGTCGTGGGAGGAAACACCATATATTTT. It encodes CASSPGVVGGNTIYF. The variable domain in full, completed from reference TRBV5-6 and TRBJ1-3, reads DAGVTQSPTHLIKTRGQQVTLRCSPKSGHDTVSWYQQALGQGPQFIFQYYEEEERQRGNFPDRFSGHQFPNYSSELNVNALLLGDSALYLCASSPGVVGGNTIYFGEGSWLTVV.